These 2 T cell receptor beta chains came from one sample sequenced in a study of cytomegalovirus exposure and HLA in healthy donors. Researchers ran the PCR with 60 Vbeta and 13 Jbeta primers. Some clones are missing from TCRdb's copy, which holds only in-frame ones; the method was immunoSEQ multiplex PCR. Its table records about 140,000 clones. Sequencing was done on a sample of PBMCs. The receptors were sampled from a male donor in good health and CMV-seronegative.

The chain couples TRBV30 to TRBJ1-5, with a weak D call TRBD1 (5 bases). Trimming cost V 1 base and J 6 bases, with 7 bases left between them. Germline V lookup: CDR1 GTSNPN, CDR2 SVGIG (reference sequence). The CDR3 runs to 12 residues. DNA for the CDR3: TGTGCCTGGAGTGGGGGGGGTCAGCCCCAGCATTTT. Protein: CAWSGGGQPQHF.

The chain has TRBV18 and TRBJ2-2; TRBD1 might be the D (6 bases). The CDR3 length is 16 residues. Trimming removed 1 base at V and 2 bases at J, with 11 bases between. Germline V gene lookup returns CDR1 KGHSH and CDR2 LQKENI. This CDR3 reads CASSPRKGDNTGELFF. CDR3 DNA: TGTGCCAGCTCACCACGGAAGGGGGACAACACCGGGGAGCTGTTTTTT. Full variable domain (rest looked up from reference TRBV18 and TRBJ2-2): NAGVMQNPRHLVRRRGQEARLRCSPMKGHSHVYWYRQLPEEGLKFMVYLQKENIIDESGMPKERFSAEFPKEGPSILRIQQVVRGDSAAYFCASSPRKGDNTGELFFGEGSRLTVL.